This is a list of T cell receptor beta chains from one sample in a study of blood T cells in healthy people across ages. TCRdb analysed the 5' RACE reads with MiXCR anew, one entry per CDR3 protein. The sample holds some 1.1 million distinct CDR3 sequences, 35% to 40% seen once. Material for sequencing was blood. The receptors shown here come from a man aged 18 to 35 in good health. The CDR3 runs from the conserved cysteine through the conserved F or W. A D gene is named only where the DNA matches it firmly. Rows may omit the clone size; those that give it use once, few, many or a size class.

J gene | D gene | V gene | clone size | CDR3 length | CDR3 protein | CDR3 DNA
TRBJ2-2 | - | TRBV12-3/TRBV12-4 | - | 15 | CASRSTTDPTGELFF | TGTGCCAGCAGGTCGACGACAGACCCCACCGGGGAGCTGTTTTTT
TRBJ1-5 | TRBD1 | TRBV28 | - | 16 | CASTIGTGDSNQPQHF | TGTGCCAGCACTATCGGGACAGGGGATAGCAATCAGCCCCAGCATTTT
TRBJ2-1 | TRBD1 | TRBV6-4 | - | 17 | CASSRTGTGSPYNERFF | TGTGCCAGCAGTCGAACTGGGACAGGGTCCCCCTACAATGAGCGGTTCTTC
TRBJ2-1 | TRBD1 | TRBV10-3 | - | 15 | CAINGQVSSYNEQFF | TGTGCCATCAATGGACAGGTCAGCTCCTACAATGAGCAGTTCTTC
TRBJ1-3 | TRBD1 | TRBV29-1 | - | 13 | CSVETGIGNTIYF | TGCAGCGTGGAGACAGGGATTGGAAACACCATATATTTT
TRBJ1-4 | TRBD1 | TRBV10-3 | few | 19 | CAISGGVTGGASFNEKLFF | TGTGCCATCAGTGGCGGGGTGACAGGGGGCGCGTCGTTTAATGAAAAACTGTTTTTT
TRBJ2-3 | TRBD2 | TRBV28 | - | 15 | CASIAPGGPTDTQYF | TGTGCCAGCATTGCCCCGGGGGGACCCACAGATACGCAGTATTTT
TRBJ1-1 | - | TRBV6-6 | few | 12 | CASSYSEGQAFF | TGTGCCAGCAGTTACTCCGAGGGACAAGCTTTCTTT
TRBJ2-5 | TRBD2 | TRBV4-2 | few | 16 | CASSQEGRLAGETQYF | TGTGCCAGCAGCCAAGAAGGTCGTCTAGCGGGAGAGACCCAGTACTTC
TRBJ2-5 | - | TRBV5-4 | - | 13 | CASGGTAQETQYF | TGTGCCAGCGGCGGGACAGCCCAAGAGACCCAGTACTTC
TRBJ2-1 | - | TRBV4-3 | - | 17 | CASSQDDVREMVNEQFF | TGCGCCAGCAGCCAAGATGATGTTAGGGAAATGGTTAATGAGCAGTTCTTC
TRBJ1-5 | - | TRBV5-5 | - | 15 | CASQGTGTDNQPQHF | TGTGCCAGCCAAGGTACCGGGACGGACAATCAGCCCCAGCATTTT
TRBJ1-2 | TRBD1 | TRBV4-3 | few | 15 | CASSLFTGGSYGYTF | TGCGCCAGCAGCCTTTTTACAGGGGGCTCCTATGGCTACACCTTC
TRBJ1-2 | - | TRBV24-1 | - | 13 | CATTTWGDYGYTF | TGTGCCACCACCACGTGGGGAGACTATGGCTACACCTTC
TRBJ1-3 | - | TRBV5-1 | - | 18 | CASSLDSRRGPSGNTIYF | TGCGCCAGCAGCTTGGATTCCCGCCGGGGGCCCTCTGGAAACACCATATATTTT
TRBJ2-5 | - | TRBV2 | few | 13 | CASSVDGQETQYF | TGTGCCAGCAGTGTGGACGGCCAAGAGACCCAGTACTTC
TRBJ1-6 | TRBD1 | TRBV6-9 | - | 15 | CASDNRGDRHSPLHF | TGTGCCAGCGACAACAGGGGGGATCGGCACTCACCCCTCCACTTT
TRBJ1-2 | - | TRBV6-5 | few | 14 | CASSHRAVGYGYTF | TGTGCCAGCAGCCACCGGGCTGTTGGGTATGGCTACACCTTC
TRBJ2-7 | TRBD1 | TRBV10-3 | - | 18 | CAISERSETGPISYEQYF | TGTGCCATCAGTGAACGTTCCGAGACAGGGCCGATCTCCTACGAGCAGTACTTC
TRBJ1-1 | - | TRBV6-2/TRBV6-3 | few | 17 | CASSQRQGREYGTEAFF | TGTGCCAGCAGTCAAAGACAAGGGAGGGAGTATGGCACTGAAGCTTTCTTT
TRBJ2-7 | TRBD2 | TRBV20-1 | - | 14 | CSASQTSGGNEQYF | TGCAGTGCTAGTCAAACTAGCGGGGGGAATGAGCAGTACTTC
TRBJ1-2 | TRBD1 | TRBV20-1 | few | 13 | CSASLDRGYGYTF | TGCAGTGCTAGCCTTGACAGGGGTTATGGCTACACCTTC
TRBJ2-3 | TRBD2 | TRBV6-2/TRBV6-3 | few | 15 | CASSYRAGVADTQYF | TGTGCCAGCAGTTACCGCGCGGGGGTTGCAGATACGCAGTATTTT
TRBJ1-5 | - | TRBV9 | - | 15 | CASSGPVQANQPQHF | TGTGCCAGCAGCGGACCGGTACAGGCAAATCAGCCCCAGCATTTT
TRBJ1-1 | TRBD1 | TRBV18 | - | 13 | CASSDREDSEAFF | TGTGCCAGCTCCGACAGGGAAGACTCTGAAGCTTTCTTT
TRBJ2-7 | TRBD2 | TRBV7-6 | - | 14 | CACSLEAGVREQYF | TGTGCCTGCAGCTTAGAAGCGGGGGTTCGCGAGCAGTACTTC
TRBJ1-4 | - | TRBV7-2 | few | 16 | CASSLNPYLANEKLFF | TGTGCCAGCAGCTTAAACCCCTATCTTGCTAATGAAAAACTGTTTTTT
TRBJ1-5 | - | TRBV12-3/TRBV12-4 | - | 12 | CASSLQGLPQHF | TGTGCCAGCAGTTTACAGGGCTTGCCCCAGCATTTT
TRBJ2-7 | TRBD1 | TRBV27 | - | 13 | CASGRTGGNEQYF | TGTGCCAGCGGACGGACAGGGGGCAATGAGCAGTACTTC
TRBJ1-1 | TRBD1 | TRBV7-2 | few | 13 | CASSLNRGGVAFF | TGTGCCAGCAGCTTAAACAGGGGAGGAGTAGCTTTCTTT
TRBJ1-1 | - | TRBV28 | few | 16 | CASSLHRGGSGLEAFF | TGTGCCAGCAGCCTCCACCGGGGGGGCTCCGGTCTTGAAGCTTTCTTT
TRBJ2-1 | TRBD1 | TRBV6-2/TRBV6-3 | - | 16 | CASSPWTGGPYNEQFF | TGTGCCAGCAGTCCCTGGACAGGTGGCCCGTACAATGAGCAGTTCTTC
TRBJ2-3 | TRBD1 | TRBV12-3/TRBV12-4 | many | 14 | CASSQGTGSDTQYF | TGTGCCAGCAGTCAAGGGACAGGGTCAGATACGCAGTATTTT